This TCR beta chain was recorded in a study of blood T cell repertoires in COVID-19. Study-wide background: Samples taken during acute and convalescent COVID-19 were collected in the United States, Italy and Spain. T cells, B-cell-depleted T cells, or PBMCs provided the cDNA or gDNA that served as material.

TCRdb keeps only in-frame clones here, not all; method: immunoSEQ multiplex PCR. The sample lists fewer than 250,000 clones, 81% seen once, with around 10% in the top ten. Participants came from fewer than 25 US areas, aged about 18 to 89 years. Cohort allocation depended upon clinical history that participants reported. V lost 5 bases to trimming and J lost 5 bases; unmatched junction nucleotides: 10. The CDR3 is 16 residues long. The germline CDR1 and CDR2 sequences are LNHDA and SQIVND (reference sequence). This sequence was found in a woman aged 45-59 years with acute COVID-19. Specimen: PBMCs or T cells enriched from blood (not recorded which). V is TRBV19 and J is TRBJ2-1; 9 positions agree with TRBD2. CDR3 coding DNA: TGTGCCAGTAGTCGAAGTAGCGGGGGAATACACAATGAGCAGTTCTTC. Residues: CASSRSSGGIHNEQFF.